These T cell receptor beta chains were read from a single sample in a study of patients and donors after allogeneic stem cell transplantation. TCRdb reprocessed the RT-PCR reads via MiXCR and lists one record per CDR3 protein. The table lists about a million distinct CDR3 sequences, around 17% of them singletons. Source material: blood, either unsorted or a sorted T cell fraction (not recorded which). These TCRs come from a human donor who was either an allogeneic HSCT recipient or a stem cell or donor lymphocyte infusion donor (not recorded which). It is not recorded whose cells these are; they may come from a transplant donor. The CDR3 runs from the conserved cysteine through the conserved F or W. A D gene is named only where the DNA matches it firmly. Size is stated for part of the rows, as once, few or many counts, or as a class when the clone is expanded.

clone size | D gene | J gene | V gene | CDR3 protein | CDR3 DNA
NA | NA | TRBJ2-7 | TRBV21-1 | CASSNKHPDYEQYF | TGTGCCAGCAGCAATAAACACCCTGACTACGAGCAGTACTTC
NA | TRBD1 | TRBJ2-3 | TRBV12-3/TRBV12-4 | CASTHQRTGWGTDTQYF | TGTGCCAGCACCCATCAGCGGACAGGGTGGGGAACAGATACGCAGTATTTT
NA | NA | TRBJ1-2 | TRBV20-1 | CSARLERREGRLDYGYTF | TGCAGTGCTAGACTTGAACGGCGGGAGGGCAGGCTCGACTATGGCTACACCTTC
few | NA | TRBJ1-5 | TRBV27 | CASGIHSNQPQHF | TGTGCCAGCGGCATACATAGCAATCAGCCCCAGCATTTT
NA | TRBD2 | TRBJ2-1 | TRBV5-5 | CASSFTVAGSYNEQFF | TGTGCCAGCAGCTTTACGGTAGCGGGTTCCTACAATGAGCAGTTCTTC
NA | NA | TRBJ2-4 | TRBV7-8 | CASSLERLAKNIQYF | TGTGCCAGCAGCTTAGAGCGGCTAGCCAAAAACATTCAGTACTTC
few | NA | TRBJ1-2 | TRBV20-1 | CSARGGSGYTF | TGCAGTGCCCGAGGGGGTAGTGGCTACACCTTC
NA | NA | TRBJ2-7 | TRBV24-1 | CATSVQRVYEQYF | TGTGCCACCAGTGTCCAGCGGGTCTACGAGCAGTACTTC
few | TRBD2 | TRBJ2-4 | TRBV2 | CASRGLADGGENIQYF | TGTGCCAGCAGAGGACTAGCGGATGGGGGCGAAAACATTCAGTACTTC
NA | TRBD2 | TRBJ2-1 | TRBV20-1 | CSASRTSGGAREQFF | TGCAGTGCTTCCAGGACTAGCGGGGGGGCGCGTGAGCAGTTCTTC
few | NA | TRBJ2-2 | TRBV5-1 | CASSPPRTKGSGELFF | TGCGCCAGCAGCCCCCCACGGACGAAGGGGTCCGGGGAGCTGTTTTTT
NA | TRBD1 | TRBJ2-5 | TRBV29-1 | CSVTLTGGMTQYF | TGCAGCGTTACCCTGACAGGGGGGATGACCCAGTACTTC
NA | NA | TRBJ2-4 | TRBV6-2/TRBV6-3 | CASSYSLGEAIAKNIQYF | TGTGCCAGCAGTTACTCCTTAGGGGAGGCCATAGCCAAAAACATTCAGTACTTC
once | NA | TRBJ2-1 | TRBV19 | CASSGLWYYNEQFF | TGTGCCAGTAGTGGACTCTGGTACTACAATGAGCAGTTCTTC
NA | NA | TRBJ1-5 | TRBV7-2 | CASSRRDGPQHF | TGTGCCAGCAGCCGTCGGGATGGACCCCAGCATTTT
few | NA | TRBJ2-7 | TRBV20-1 | CSARGGGSSYEQYF | TGCAGTGCTAGAGGGGGCGGGTCCTCCTACGAGCAGTACTTC
few | NA | TRBJ1-2 | TRBV30 | CAWSWGNGYTF | TGTGCCTGGAGTTGGGGAAATGGCTACACCTTC
many | NA | TRBJ2-3 | TRBV12-3/TRBV12-4 | CASLKSTDTQYF | TGTGCCAGCTTGAAGAGCACAGATACGCAGTATTTT
NA | TRBD2 | TRBJ2-1 | TRBV7-9 | CASGLAGIYNEQFF | TGTGCCTCCGGACTAGCGGGAATCTACAATGAGCAGTTCTTC
NA | NA | TRBJ1-6 | TRBV20-1 | CSARAIDLLRSPLHF | TGCAGTGCTAGAGCCATCGACCTCCTAAGATCACCCCTCCACTTT
many | NA | TRBJ2-1 | TRBV12-3/TRBV12-4 | CASRTPRGALNEQFF | TGTGCCAGCCGCACCCCTAGGGGTGCCCTCAATGAGCAGTTCTTC
many | NA | TRBJ1-1 | TRBV5-1 | CASSRNLDGSEAFF | TGCGCCAGCAGCCGGAACTTGGACGGATCTGAAGCTTTCTTT
NA | TRBD1 | TRBJ1-5 | TRBV18 | CASSPDRGRQHF | TGTGCCAGCTCACCCGACAGGGGCCGACAGCATTTT
few | NA | TRBJ2-7 | TRBV7-9 | CASSSIGGDYEQYF | TGTGCCAGCAGCTCCATAGGGGGGGACTACGAGCAGTACTTC
few | NA | TRBJ1-1 | TRBV7-8 | CASSFPGTPTEAFF | TGTGCCAGCAGCTTCCCCGGGACACCCACTGAAGCTTTCTTT
few | NA | TRBJ2-3 | TRBV9 | CASSVLGTTDTQYF | TGTGCCAGCAGCGTCCTGGGGACTACAGATACGCAGTATTTT
many | NA | TRBJ2-7 | TRBV12-3/TRBV12-4 | CASSKTNGPYEQYF | TGTGCCAGCAGTAAAACCAACGGCCCCTACGAGCAGTACTTC
NA | TRBD2 | TRBJ2-5 | TRBV29-1 | CSVETSGRGETQYF | TGCAGCGTCGAAACCAGCGGGAGGGGGGAGACCCAGTACTTC
NA | TRBD2 | TRBJ2-1 | TRBV4-3 | CASSQGLRGSSYNEQFF | TGCGCCAGCAGCCAAGGCCTGCGGGGGAGCTCCTACAATGAGCAGTTCTTC
NA | TRBD1 | TRBJ2-7 | TRBV6-1 | CASSRRQGDEQYF | TGTGCCAGCAGTAGAAGACAGGGCGACGAGCAGTACTTC
few | NA | TRBJ2-5 | TRBV12-3/TRBV12-4 | CASSLVRGSGETQYF | TGTGCCAGCAGTTTAGTTAGGGGTTCGGGCGAGACCCAGTACTTC
NA | NA | TRBJ1-2 | TRBV5-1 | CASFNTGTFYGYTF | TGCGCCAGCTTCAACACCGGGACTTTCTATGGCTACACCTTC
NA | NA | TRBJ2-1 | TRBV9 | CASSSWGGLKEQFF | TGTGCCAGCAGCTCATGGGGGGGGCTTAAGGAGCAGTTCTTC
NA | NA | TRBJ1-2 | TRBV19 | CASSLQGLDYGYTF | TGTGCCAGTAGTCTGCAGGGGTTGGACTATGGCTACACCTTC
NA | TRBD2 | TRBJ2-5 | TRBV11-2 | CASSLSIPGLADWETQYF | TGTGCCAGCAGCTTATCCATTCCGGGACTAGCGGATTGGGAGACCCAGTACTTC
NA | TRBD2 | TRBJ2-1 | TRBV20-1 | CSASELAGGPGEQFF | TGCAGTGCTTCTGAACTAGCGGGAGGGCCCGGTGAGCAGTTCTTC
few | NA | TRBJ2-5 | TRBV15 | CATSRGSPAEVETQYF | TGTGCCACCAGCAGAGGTTCTCCCGCCGAGGTGGAGACCCAGTACTTC
few | NA | TRBJ2-2 | TRBV2 | CASSVKRLNTGELFF | TGTGCCAGCAGTGTCAAGCGGTTGAACACCGGGGAGCTGTTTTTT
many | TRBD2 | TRBJ2-5 | TRBV5-1 | CASSLTSGSRETQYF | TGCGCCAGCAGTTTGACTAGCGGGAGCAGAGAGACCCAGTACTTC
few | NA | TRBJ2-7 | TRBV12-3/TRBV12-4 | CASSLAPSSYEQYF | TGTGCCAGCAGTCTAGCGCCGAGCTCCTACGAGCAGTACTTC
NA | NA | TRBJ2-3 | TRBV9 | CASTPHTTSTDTQYF | TGTGCCAGCACGCCGCACACCACTAGCACAGATACGCAGTATTTT
NA | NA | TRBJ2-7 | TRBV4-1 | CASSQADTSSYEQYF | TGCGCCAGCAGCCAAGCGGATACGAGCTCCTACGAGCAGTACTTC
NA | TRBD1 | TRBJ2-7 | TRBV24-1 | CATSDLAPNPGQKTYEQYF | TGTGCCACCAGTGATTTAGCACCGAACCCGGGACAGAAAACCTACGAGCAGTACTTC
once | NA | TRBJ1-5 | TRBV29-1 | CSVGRRNQPQHF | TGCAGCGTTGGGCGGAGGAATCAGCCCCAGCATTTT
few | NA | TRBJ2-7 | TRBV3-1 | CASSQGGTLHSYEQYF | TGTGCCAGCAGCCAAGGAGGCACCCTCCACTCCTACGAGCAGTACTTC
NA | NA | TRBJ1-4 | TRBV5-6 | CASSLPGRGEKLFF | TGTGCCAGCAGCTTGCCGGGCCGAGGGGAAAAACTGTTTTTT
many | TRBD2 | TRBJ2-3 | TRBV27 | CASSFTSGGASDTQYF | TGTGCCAGCAGTTTCACCAGCGGGGGGGCCTCAGATACGCAGTATTTT
few | TRBD1 | TRBJ1-2 | TRBV15 | CATSRGTGRLYGYTF | TGTGCCACCAGCAGAGGGACAGGTCGCCTCTATGGCTACACCTTC